This TCR beta chain was found in a study of shared clonotypes between healthy human individuals. Germline V gene lookup returns CDR1 SGHNT and CDR2 YYREEE (reference sequence). Trimming stripped 4 bases from V and 4 bases from J, with 14 bases between. The CDR3 loop spans 14 amino acids. Only in-frame clones appear in the TCRdb table, and some are missing; sequencing was by immunoSEQ multiplex PCR. The data contain about half a million clones, more than 65% of them seen just once; the ten biggest clones take up around 13%. The rearrangement links TRBV5-4 to TRBJ2-5; maybe TRBD1 (6 bases). The sample consisted of PBMCs. The receptor was isolated from a woman between 35 and 50 years old in good health. Some clones in this sample may be carry-over from other donors' samples. CDR3 nucleotides: TGTGCCAGCAGCGTTTCAGGGGCGGGAGAGACCCAGTACTTC. Amino acid sequence: CASSVSGAGETQYF.